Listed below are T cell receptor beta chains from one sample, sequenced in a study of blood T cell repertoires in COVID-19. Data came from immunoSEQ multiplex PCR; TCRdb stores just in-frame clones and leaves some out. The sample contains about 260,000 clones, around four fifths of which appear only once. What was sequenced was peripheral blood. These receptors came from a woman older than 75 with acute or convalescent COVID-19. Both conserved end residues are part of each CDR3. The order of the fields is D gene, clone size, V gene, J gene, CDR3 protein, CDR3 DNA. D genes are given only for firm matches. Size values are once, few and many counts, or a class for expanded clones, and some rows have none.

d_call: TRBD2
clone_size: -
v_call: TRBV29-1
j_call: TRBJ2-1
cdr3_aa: CSVYSGRGNEQFF
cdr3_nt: TGCAGCGTTTACAGCGGGAGGGGCAATGAGCAGTTCTTC

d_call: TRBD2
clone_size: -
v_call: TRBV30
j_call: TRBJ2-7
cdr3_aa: CAWNLGGVGYEQYF
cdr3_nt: TGTGCCTGGAACCTGGGGGGGGTAGGTTACGAGCAGTACTTC

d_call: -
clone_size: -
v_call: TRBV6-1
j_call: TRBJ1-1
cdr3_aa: CASSDSWGRTEAFF
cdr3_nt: TGTGCCAGCAGTGATTCTTGGGGGCGAACTGAAGCTTTCTTT

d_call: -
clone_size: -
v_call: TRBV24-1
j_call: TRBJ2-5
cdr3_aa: CATRGSGETQYF
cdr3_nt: TGTGCCACCAGGGGGAGCGGGGAGACCCAGTACTTC

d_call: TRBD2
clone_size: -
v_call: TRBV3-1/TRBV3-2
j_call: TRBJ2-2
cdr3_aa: CASSHDKLAGNTGELFF
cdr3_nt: TGTGCCAGCAGTCACGATAAGCTAGCGGGGAACACCGGGGAGCTGTTTTTT

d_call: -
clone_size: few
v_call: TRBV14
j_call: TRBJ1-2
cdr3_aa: CASSPFFETGSRAYYGYTF
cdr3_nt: TGTGCCAGCAGCCCTTTTTTTGAAACAGGGTCAAGGGCCTACTATGGCTACACCTTC

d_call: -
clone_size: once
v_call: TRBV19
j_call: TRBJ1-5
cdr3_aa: CASSPQFIQPQHF
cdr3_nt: TGTGCCAGTAGTCCGCAGTTCATTCAGCCCCAGCATTTT

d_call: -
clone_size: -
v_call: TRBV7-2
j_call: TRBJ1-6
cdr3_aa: CASSLSGDNSPLHF
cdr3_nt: TGTGCCAGCAGCTTGTCAGGGGATAATTCACCCCTCCACTTT

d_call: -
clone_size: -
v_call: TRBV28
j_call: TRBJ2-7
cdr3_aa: CASSFNLPGYYEQYF
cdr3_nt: TGTGCCAGCAGTTTTAATCTCCCGGGGTACTACGAGCAGTACTTC

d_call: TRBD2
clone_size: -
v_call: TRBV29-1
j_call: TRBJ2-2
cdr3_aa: CSVQREGTGELFF
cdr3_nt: TGCAGCGTCCAGCGGGAGGGCACCGGGGAGCTGTTTTTT

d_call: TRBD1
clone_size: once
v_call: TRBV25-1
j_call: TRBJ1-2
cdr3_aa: CASSWGQGAYGYTF
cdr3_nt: TGTGCCAGCAGTTGGGGACAGGGGGCATATGGCTACACCTTC

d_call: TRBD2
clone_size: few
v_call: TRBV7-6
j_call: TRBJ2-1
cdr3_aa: CASSLGLAGGVNEQFF
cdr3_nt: TGTGCCAGCAGCTTGGGACTAGCGGGAGGGGTCAATGAGCAGTTCTTC

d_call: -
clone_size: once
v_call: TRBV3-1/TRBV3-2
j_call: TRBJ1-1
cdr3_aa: CASTHKTGGAGWAFF
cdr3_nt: TGTGCCAGCACCCACAAGACTGGGGGGGCTGGCTGGGCTTTCTTT

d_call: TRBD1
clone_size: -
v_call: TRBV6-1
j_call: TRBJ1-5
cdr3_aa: CASSDGQGYQPQHF
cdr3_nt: TGTGCCAGCAGTGACGGACAGGGATATCAGCCCCAGCATTTT

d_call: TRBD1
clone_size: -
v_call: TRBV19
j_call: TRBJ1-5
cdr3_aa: CASRDRGGDQPQHF
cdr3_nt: TGTGCCAGTAGGGACAGGGGGGGCGATCAGCCCCAGCATTTT

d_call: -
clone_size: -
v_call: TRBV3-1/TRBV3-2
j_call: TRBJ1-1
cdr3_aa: CASSQYPGVKNTEAFF
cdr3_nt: TGTGCCAGCAGCCAGTATCCAGGGGTCAAGAACACTGAAGCTTTCTTT

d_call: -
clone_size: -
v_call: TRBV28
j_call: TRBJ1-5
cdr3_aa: CASSQRAGDQPQHF
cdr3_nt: TGTGCCAGCAGTCAGAGGGCAGGGGATCAGCCCCAGCATTTT

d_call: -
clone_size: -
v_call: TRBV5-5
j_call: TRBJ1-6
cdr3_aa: CASSLAPGVNSPLHF
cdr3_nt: TGTGCCAGCAGCTTGGCCCCGGGGGTTAATTCACCCCTCCACTTT

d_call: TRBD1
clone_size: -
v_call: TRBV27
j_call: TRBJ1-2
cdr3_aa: CASSLSDRRNGYTF
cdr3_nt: TGTGCCAGCAGTTTATCGGACAGGCGGAATGGCTACACCTTC

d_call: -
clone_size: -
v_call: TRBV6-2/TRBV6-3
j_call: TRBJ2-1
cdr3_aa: CASSYSGEIPNEQFF
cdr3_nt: TGTGCCAGCAGTTACTCGGGAGAGATACCCAATGAGCAGTTCTTC

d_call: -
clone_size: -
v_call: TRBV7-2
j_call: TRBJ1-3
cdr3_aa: CASSPRVARGQQDGNTIYF
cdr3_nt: TGTGCCAGCAGCCCACGAGTTGCCAGGGGCCAACAGGATGGAAACACCATATATTTT

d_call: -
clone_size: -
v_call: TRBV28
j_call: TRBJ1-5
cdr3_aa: CASSLRPFSGDQPQHF
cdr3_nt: TGTGCCAGCAGTTTACGTCCCTTCTCAGGGGATCAGCCCCAGCATTTT

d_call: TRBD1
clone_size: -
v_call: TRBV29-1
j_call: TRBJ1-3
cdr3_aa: CSVEITGAGNTIYF
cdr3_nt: TGCAGCGTTGAAATCACAGGGGCTGGAAACACCATATATTTT

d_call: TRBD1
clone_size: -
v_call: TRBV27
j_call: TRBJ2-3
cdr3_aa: CASSAGQGARTDTQYF
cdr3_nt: TGTGCCAGCAGTGCGGGACAGGGGGCGCGGACAGATACGCAGTATTTT

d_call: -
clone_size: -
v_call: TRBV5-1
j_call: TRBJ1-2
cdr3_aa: CASSTDRLRTYTF
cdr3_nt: TGCGCCAGCAGCACCGACAGGCTTAGGACCTACACCTTC

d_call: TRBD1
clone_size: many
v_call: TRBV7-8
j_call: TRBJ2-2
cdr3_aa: CASSSRDRVAGELFF
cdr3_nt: TGTGCCAGCAGCTCCCGGGACAGGGTTGCCGGGGAGCTGTTTTTT

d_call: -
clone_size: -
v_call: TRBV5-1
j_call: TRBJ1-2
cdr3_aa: CASSWEGDRQGYTF
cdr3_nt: TGCGCCAGCAGCTGGGAGGGAGACAGACAAGGCTACACCTTC

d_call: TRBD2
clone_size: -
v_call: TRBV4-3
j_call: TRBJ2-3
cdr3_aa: CASSLGGAGSTDTQYF
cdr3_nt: TGCGCCAGCAGCCTCGGGGGGGCGGGTAGCACAGATACGCAGTATTTT

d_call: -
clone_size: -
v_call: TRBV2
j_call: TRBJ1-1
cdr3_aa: CASSEQGQNTEAFF
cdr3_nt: TGTGCCAGCAGTGAACAGGGACAGAACACTGAAGCTTTCTTT

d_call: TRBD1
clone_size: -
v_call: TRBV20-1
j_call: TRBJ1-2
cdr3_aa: CSASPTGTDGYTF
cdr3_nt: TGCAGTGCTAGTCCGACAGGGACCGATGGCTACACCTTC

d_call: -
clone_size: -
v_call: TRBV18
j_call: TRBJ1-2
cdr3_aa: CASSETGVSFYGYTF
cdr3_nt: TGTGCCAGCTCAGAAACGGGGGTCTCATTCTATGGCTACACCTTC

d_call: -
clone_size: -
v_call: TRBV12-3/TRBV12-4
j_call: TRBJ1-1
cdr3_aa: CASSFRRDTEAFF
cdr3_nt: TGTGCCAGCAGTTTTCGGAGGGACACTGAAGCTTTCTTT

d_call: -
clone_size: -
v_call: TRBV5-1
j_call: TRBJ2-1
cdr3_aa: CASSYNNEQFF
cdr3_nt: TGCGCCAGCAGCTACAACAATGAGCAGTTCTTC